The next 28 T cell receptor beta chains were all read from a single sample in a study of blood T cell repertoires in COVID-19. The protocol was immunoSEQ multiplex PCR, while the TCRdb copy is restricted to in-frame clones and leaves out a portion. This table holds 150,000 to 200,000 clones, around 87% found once. The sequenced sample was PBMCs or T cells enriched from blood (not recorded which). The receptors were gathered from a woman aged 45-59 years who had recovered from COVID-19.

This chain links TRBV3-1 (or the pseudogene TRBV3-2) with TRBJ2-1, with 16 bases that match TRBD2. J was trimmed by 7 bases and V by 3 bases; bases with no gene match: 9. Germline values: CDR1 LGHDT, CDR2 YNNKEL (reference sequence). The CDR3 has 18 residues. The CDR3 loop reads CASSQPGTSGGARNEQFF. As DNA, the CDR3 is TGTGCCAGCAGCCAGCCCGGGACTAGCGGGGGGGCTAGGAATGAGCAGTTCTTC.

The chain combines TRBV5-6 with TRBJ2-4; D is unclear. This CDR3 comprises 16 residues. Per germline, CDR1 SGHDT and CDR2 YYEEEE. Trimming cost V 4 bases and J 0 bases, with 14 bases left between them. CDR3 protein: CASSALLRLAKNIQYF. CDR3 nucleotide sequence: TGTGCCAGCAGCGCCCTCCTCAGGCTAGCCAAAAACATTCAGTACTTC.

V and J are TRBV21-1 and TRBJ2-5; the table's D call, TRBD1, was not checked against the DNA. TRBV21-1 is noted as a pseudogene. The CDR3 consists of 10 residues. In nucleotides, the CDR3 is TGTGCCAGCAGGGGCGAGACCCAGTACTTC. Amino acid sequence: CASRGETQYF.

The chain combines TRBV15 with TRBJ2-1; 9 bases are shared with TRBD2. The CDR3 runs to 16 residues. Germline V gene data show CDR1 as LNHNV and CDR2 as YYDKDF (reference sequence). After removal of 1 base from V and 2 bases from J, the junction contained 3 bases not matched to a gene. The CDR3, as DNA: TGTGCCACCAGCAGAGGGCCTAGCGGGGCCTACAATGAGCAGTTCTTC. This codes for CATSRGPSGAYNEQFF.

The chain is built from TRBV19 and TRBJ2-7, with D possibly matching TRBD2 (5 bases). This CDR3 region has 15 residues. From germline, CDR1 is LNHDA and CDR2 SQIVND (reference sequence). V lost 1 base and J 2 bases, leaving 12 bases between the germline ends. The CDR3 reads CASSIGSGYPYEQYF. The CDR3 DNA reads as TGTGCCAGTAGTATAGGCTCGGGGTACCCCTACGAGCAGTACTTC.

This clone was detected only once. The gene calls are TRBV3-1 (or the pseudogene TRBV3-2) and TRBJ2-5, with TRBD2 matching over 8 bases. The length of the CDR3 is 14 residues. CDR1 is LGHDT and CDR2 is YNNKEL in the germline V gene (reference sequence). Unmatched junction bases numbered 4, after V lost 2 bases and J lost 5 bases. CDR3: CASSQRGGPETQYF. The DNA for the CDR3 is TGTGCCAGCAGCCAACGGGGGGGGCCGGAGACCCAGTACTTC.

This chain joins TRBV18 and TRBJ1-2, with TRBD1 identical over 7 bases. The J segment lost 8 bases and the V segment lost 0 bases, leaving 15 bases of the junction unmatched. Germline CDR1 and CDR2: KGHSH and LQKENI. The CDR3 consists of 17 residues. In DNA form, the CDR3 reads TGTGCCAGCTCACCACCTAGCCCACAGGGGTCCAAAGCGGGCTACACCTTC. It specifies CASSPPSPQGSKAGYTF. The whole variable domain, remainder taken from reference TRBV18 and TRBJ1-2, is NAGVMQNPRHLVRRRGQEARLRCSPMKGHSHVYWYRQLPEEGLKFMVYLQKENIIDESGMPKERFSAEFPKEGPSILRIQQVVRGDSAAYFCASSPPSPQGSKAGYTFGSGTRLTVV.

The rearrangement uses TRBV30 and TRBJ1-2; D is perhaps TRBD1 (6 bases). Trimming left V 4 bases short and J 2 bases short, with 17 bases between. The CDR3 totals 15 residues. Germline V gene data show CDR1 as GTSNPN and CDR2 as SVGIG (reference sequence). The CDR3, as DNA: TGTGCCTGGATTCGGGGGGCAGCTTTGAACTATGGCTACACCTTC. Translated: CAWIRGAALNYGYTF.

This clone appeared a single time. V is TRBV4-1 and J is TRBJ2-1, with 11 bases fitting TRBD2. Losses at the gene ends were 1 base for V and 10 bases for J; bases not matched to a gene: 9. Germline V gene sequence: CDR1 MGHRA, CDR2 YSYEKL. The CDR3 contains 16 residues. This CDR3 is CASSQVVAGGPAEQFF. CDR3 sequence (DNA): TGCGCCAGCAGCCAAGTTGTAGCGGGGGGGCCGGCCGAGCAGTTCTTC.

Comment on this clone: The same CDR3 arises from other DNA sequences in this sample as well. The genes are TRBV6-5 and TRBJ1-1; maybe TRBD1 (5 bases). The V and J ends lost 0 bases and 1 base respectively, with 9 bases between them. This CDR3 contains 15 residues. The V gene's germline CDR1 is MNHEY and CDR2 SVGAGI. CDR3 amino acids: CASSYSGQRNTEAFF. The CDR3 DNA is TGTGCCAGCAGTTACTCCGGACAAAGGAACACTGAAGCTTTCTTT.

The rearrangement links TRBV19 to TRBJ2-1; D may be TRBD1 (6 bases). V was shortened by 2 bases and J by 12 bases, with 20 bases between the two germline ends. This CDR3 comprises 15 residues. CDR1 and CDR2 (germline): LNHDA, SQIVND (reference sequence). CDR3 in DNA: TGTGCCAGTAGTATACTCCTCGAACAGGGTAGGGGGCAGTTCTTC. It encodes CASSILLEQGRGQFF.

About this clone itself: This sample includes further DNA sequences coding for the same CDR3. This rearrangement joins TRBV6-2 or TRBV6-3 to TRBJ2-3, with 7 bases matching TRBD2. V gave up 2 bases and J gave up 2 bases; unmatched junction bases: 4. The CDR3 has 15 residues. Germline CDR1 is MNHEY and CDR2 is SVGEGT. The CDR3 bases are TGTGCCAGCAGTTACGTGGGGGGGGTCACAGATACGCAGTATTTT. It codes for CASSYVGGVTDTQYF.

The chain uses TRBV6-6 and TRBJ1-1, with D perhaps matching TRBD1 (6 bases). Trimming took off 4 bases at V and 4 bases at J, with 13 bases between the two ends. The length of the CDR3 is 14 residues. Germline values: CDR1 MNHNY, CDR2 SVGAGI (reference sequence). The CDR3 loop is CASSSPRGGTEAFF. CDR3 bases: TGTGCCAGCAGTTCCCCGAGGGGGGGCACTGAAGCTTTCTTT.

J is TRBJ1-4 and V is TRBV4-2, with TRBD1 matching over 9 bases. The germline CDR1 and CDR2 sequences are LGHNA and YNFKEQ. The ends lost 4 bases at V and 8 bases at J; junction bases unmatched: 2. This CDR3 comprises 13 residues. The CDR3 nucleotides read TGTGCCAGCAGCCCGGGACAGGGAGAAAAACTGTTTTTT. It codes for CASSPGQGEKLFF.

The chain joins TRBV27 to TRBJ1-4, with 8 bases that match TRBD1. After removal of 10 bases from V and 8 bases from J, the junction contained 9 bases not matched to a gene. The CDR3 is made up of 13 amino acids. CDR1 and CDR2 (germline): MNHEY, SMNVEV (reference sequence). As DNA, the CDR3 is TGTGCCACCTCGACAGGGGACAAGGAAAAACTGTTTTTT. Translating gives CATSTGDKEKLFF.

The rearrangement joins TRBV7-2 to TRBJ2-2, with a weak D call TRBD1 (6 bases). CDR3 size: 14 residues. Germline V gene lookup returns CDR1 SGHTA and CDR2 FQGNSA. V lost 5 bases and J 1 base, leaving 8 bases between the germline ends. Here the CDR3 DNA reads TGTGCCAGCAGCCCGGGACAGAACACCGGGGAGCTGTTTTTT. It translates to CASSPGQNTGELFF. Based on the CDR3 plus reference TRBV7-2 and TRBJ2-2, the full variable domain is GAGVSQSPSNKVTEKGKDVELRCDPISGHTALYWYRQSLGQGLEFLIYFQGNSAPDKSGLPSDRFSAERTGGSVSTLTIQRTQQEDSAVYLCASSPGQNTGELFFGEGSRLTVL.

The chain combines TRBV30 with TRBJ2-1; no clear D. The CDR3 runs to 16 residues. Trimming took 0 bases from V and 0 from J, leaving 12 bases between them. CDR1 and CDR2 (germline): GTSNPN, SVGIG (reference sequence). The CDR3 DNA reads as TGTGCCTGGAGTGTAGGAGTTTTCAGCTCCTACAATGAGCAGTTCTTC. Its protein product is CAWSVGVFSSYNEQFF.

The table lists this clone with a few counts. The chain employs TRBV6-5 and TRBJ2-1, with 8 bases fitting TRBD1. The CDR3 totals 15 residues. The junction had 4 bases not matched to a gene; V was cut back by 1 base and J by 5 bases. Germline loops: CDR1 MNHEY, CDR2 SVGAGI. In nucleotides, the CDR3 is TGTGCCAGCAGTTACTTCCAGGGGGCCGACAATGAGCAGTTCTTC. As protein: CASSYFQGADNEQFF.

CDR3 protein: CASPPRALFYGYTF. The CDR3, as DNA: TGTGCCAGCCCACCCAGGGCCCTATTCTATGGCTACACCTTC. V usage is TRBV27 and J usage is TRBJ1-2, with D tentatively TRBD1 (5 bases). Germline V lookup: CDR1 MNHEY, CDR2 SMNVEV (reference sequence). This CDR3 contains 14 residues. V lost 8 bases and J lost 4, with 17 bases in between.

This chain connects TRBV5-1 to TRBJ2-7, with TRBD1 as a possible D gene (6 bases). The CDR3 has 13 amino acids. Trimming cost V 5 bases and J 3 bases, with 12 bases left between them. Germline V gene data show CDR1 as SGHRS and CDR2 as YFSETQ. CDR3: CASRRDTYYEQYF. CDR3 nucleotide sequence: TGCGCCAGCAGACGGGACACCTACTACGAGCAGTACTTC.

This clone has a handful of counts. The rearrangement joins TRBV7-3 to TRBJ2-5; D is undetermined. The CDR3 has 13 residues. Trimming pared 3 bases from V and 2 bases from J, leaving 7 bases between. Germline V gene lookup returns CDR1 SGHTA and CDR2 FQGTGA. The CDR3 spells CASSFTLQETQYF. CDR3 bases: TGTGCCAGCAGCTTTACACTACAAGAGACCCAGTACTTC.

V usage is TRBV9 and J usage is TRBJ2-1; 9 bases map to TRBD2. This CDR3 contains 17 residues. Trimming took 0 bases from V and 9 from J; bases not matched to a gene: 13. Germline V gives CDR1 SGDLS, CDR2 YYNGEE. CDR3 protein: CASSVAGAGGLRVEQFF. CDR3 coding DNA: TGTGCCAGCAGCGTAGCCGGCGCGGGGGGGCTCCGGGTTGAGCAGTTCTTC. Together with reference TRBV9 and TRBJ2-1, the CDR3 gives the full variable domain: DSGVTQTPKHLITATGQRVTLRCSPRSGDLSVYWYQQSLDQGLQFLIQYYNGEERAKGNILERFSAQQFPDLHSELNLSSLELGDSALYFCASSVAGAGGLRVEQFFGPGTRLTVL.

CDR3: CASSVGQGIVTEAFF. CDR3 nucleotides: TGTGCCAGCAGCGTAGGGCAGGGGATTGTCACTGAAGCTTTCTTT. The chain is built from TRBV9 and TRBJ1-1, with a possible D match to TRBD1 (6 bases). Germline CDR1 reads SGDLS; CDR2 reads YYNGEE. The CDR3 has 15 amino acids. Trimming pared 0 bases from V and 4 bases from J, leaving 13 bases between.

This clone was seen only once. This sequence joins TRBV6-1 and TRBJ2-5; TRBD1 agrees at 10 bases. Germline CDR1 MNHNS, CDR2 SASEGT. There are 15 residues in the CDR3. V was clipped by 0 bases and J by 9 bases; unmatched bases: 7. The CDR3 region is CASSEAGTGARAQYF. The CDR3 DNA reads TGTGCCAGCAGTGAAGCGGGGACAGGGGCCCGGGCCCAGTACTTC.

This clone was recorded once. J is TRBJ2-1 and V is TRBV28; D unclear. This CDR3 spans 16 amino acids. Trimming removed 4 bases at V and 0 bases at J, with 13 bases between. Germline V CDR1 and CDR2: MDHEN, SYDVKM. CDR3 loop: CASSSRLMSSYNEQFF. CDR3 DNA: TGTGCCAGCAGTTCAAGACTCATGAGCTCCTACAATGAGCAGTTCTTC. The whole variable domain, filled in from reference TRBV28 and TRBJ2-1, reads DVKVTQSSRYLVKRTGEKVFLECVQDMDHENMFWYRQDPGLGLRLIYFSYDVKMKEKGDIPEGYSVSREKKERFSLILESASTNQTSMYLCASSSRLMSSYNEQFFGPGTRLTVL.

J is TRBJ2-7 and V is TRBV7-2; the match to TRBD1 covers 7 bases. The V gene's germline CDR1 is SGHTA and CDR2 FQGNSA. Germline trimming cut 5 bases from V and 4 bases from J; bases unmatched to any gene: 5. The CDR3 runs 13 residues. DNA for the CDR3: TGTGCCAGCAGCGCCCGGACAGGTTACGAGCAGTACTTC. Translating gives CASSARTGYEQYF.

The chain couples TRBV7-3 to TRBJ2-3; no firm D call. This CDR3 contains 11 residues. Germline V gene lookup returns CDR1 SGHTA and CDR2 FQGTGA. Trimming took off 2 bases at V and 7 bases at J, with 4 bases between the two ends. The CDR3 DNA follows: TGTGCCAGCAGCTTAGGCCATACGCAGTATTTT. It codes for CASSLGHTQYF. Combining the CDR3 with reference TRBV7-3 and TRBJ2-3 gives the whole variable domain GAGVSQTPSNKVTEKGKYVELRCDPISGHTALYWYRQSLGQGPEFLIYFQGTGAADDSGLPNDRFFAVRPEGSVSTLKIQRTERGDSAVYLCASSLGHTQYFGPGTRLTVL.

This rearrangement joins TRBV19 to TRBJ2-7; 7 nucleotides line up with TRBD2. The V and J ends lost 6 bases and 5 bases, in that order; junction bases with no gene match: 10. The CDR3 has 14 amino acids. Germline V gene lookup returns CDR1 LNHDA and CDR2 SQIVND (reference sequence). CDR3 sequence: CASRPAGGFDEQYF. The CDR3 DNA is TGTGCCAGTAGACCGGCCGGGGGGTTCGACGAGCAGTACTTC. Drawing the rest from reference TRBV19 and TRBJ2-7, the complete variable domain is DGGITQSPKYLFRKEGQNVTLSCEQNLNHDAMYWYRQDPGQGLRLIYYSQIVNDFQKGDIAEGYSVSREKKESFPLTVTSAQKNPTAFYLCASRPAGGFDEQYFGPGTRLTVT.